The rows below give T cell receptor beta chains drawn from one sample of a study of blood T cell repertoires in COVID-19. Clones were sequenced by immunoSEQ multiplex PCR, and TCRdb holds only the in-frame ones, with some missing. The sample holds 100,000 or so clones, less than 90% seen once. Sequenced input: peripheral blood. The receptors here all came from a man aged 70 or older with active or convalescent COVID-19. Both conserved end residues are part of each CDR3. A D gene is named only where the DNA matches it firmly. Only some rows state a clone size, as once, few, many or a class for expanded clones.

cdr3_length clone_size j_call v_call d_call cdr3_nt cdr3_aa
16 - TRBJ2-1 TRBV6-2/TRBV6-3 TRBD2 TGTGCCAGCAGTTCAAGACTAGCGGGGGGCGGGGATGAGCAGTTCTTC CASSSRLAGGGDEQFF
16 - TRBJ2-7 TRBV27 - TGTGCCAGCAGTTTATCGCCACAGGCGAGCTCCTACGAGCAGTACTTC CASSLSPQASSYEQYF
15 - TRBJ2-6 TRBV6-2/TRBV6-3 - TGTGCCAGCAGTTATCGGGACTCTGGGGCCAACGTCCTGACTTTC CASSYRDSGANVLTF
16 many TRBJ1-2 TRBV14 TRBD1 TGTGCCAGCAGCCAATCACTCACAGGGGCTAACTATGGCTACACCTTC CASSQSLTGANYGYTF
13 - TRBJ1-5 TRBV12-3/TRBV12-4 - TGTGCCAGTCGCCGGGGGTCCAATCAGCCCCAGCATTTT CASRRGSNQPQHF
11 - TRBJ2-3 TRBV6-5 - TGTGCCTCCTGGGGGGTAGATACGCAGTATTTT CASWGVDTQYF
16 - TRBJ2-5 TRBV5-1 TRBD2 TGCGCCAGCAGCTTGCTGCTAGCGGGGGGACGAGAGACCCAGTACTTC CASSLLLAGGRETQYF
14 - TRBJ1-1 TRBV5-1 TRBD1 TGCGCCAGCAGCGCTGGACAGGGAGAGACTGAAGCTTTCTTT CASSAGQGETEAFF
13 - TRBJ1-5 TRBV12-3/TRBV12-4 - TGTGCCAGCAGCCAACAGGGCAATCAGCCCCAGCATTTT CASSQQGNQPQHF
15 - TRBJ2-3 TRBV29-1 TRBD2 TGCAGCGTTGACACAAGCGGGAGAGACACAGATACGCAGTATTTT CSVDTSGRDTDTQYF
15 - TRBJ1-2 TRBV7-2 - TGTGCCAGCAGCACTTCGACTAGCCCAGCCTATGGCTACACCTTC CASSTSTSPAYGYTF
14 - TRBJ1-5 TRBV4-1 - TGCGCCAGCAGCAAAGACGGGGATGATCAGCCCCAGCATTTT CASSKDGDDQPQHF
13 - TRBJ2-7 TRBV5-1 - TGCGCCAGCATGTCCCAGGGGAATCGGTTTGTATACTTC CASMSQGNRFVYF
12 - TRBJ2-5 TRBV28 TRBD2 TGTGCCAGCAATACCGGGGGGGAGACCCAGTACTTC CASNTGGETQYF
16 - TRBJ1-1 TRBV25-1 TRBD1 TGTGCCAGCAGTGGATCACAGGGACAGGGGCGGGCCGAAGCTTTCTTT CASSGSQGQGRAEAFF
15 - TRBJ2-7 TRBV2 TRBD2 TGTGCCAGCAGTAAGTCTAGCGGGGACCTGTACGAGCAGTACTTC CASSKSSGDLYEQYF
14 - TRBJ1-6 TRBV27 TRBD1 TGTGCCAGCAGGAGTTACAGGGGGATAGGACCCCTCCACTTT CASRSYRGIGPLHF
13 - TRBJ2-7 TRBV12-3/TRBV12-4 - TGTGCCACCTCCCATACCTCCAGGACAGTGCAGTACTTC CATSHTSRTVQYF
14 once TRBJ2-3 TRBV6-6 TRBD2 TGTGCCACACACCCGGGGGGTAGCACAGATACGCAGTATTTT CATHPGGSTDTQYF
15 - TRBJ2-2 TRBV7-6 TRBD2 TGTGCCAGCTCGGGCCTGGCGGGGGGCACCGGGGAGCTGTTTTTT CASSGLAGGTGELFF
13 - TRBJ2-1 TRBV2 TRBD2 TGTGCCAGCAGGAAGGACGGGGGGACGGAGCAGTTCTTC CASRKDGGTEQFF
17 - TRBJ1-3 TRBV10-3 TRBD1 TGTGCCATCAGTCCGGGACAGGGGGCTCTCTCTGGAAACACCATATATTTT CAISPGQGALSGNTIYF
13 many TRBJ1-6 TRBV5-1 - TGCGCCAGCAACGACGGAGGTAATTCACCCCTCCACTTT CASNDGGNSPLHF
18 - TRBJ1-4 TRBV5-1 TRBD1 TGCGCCAGCCGCCGGGACAGAACATTAATTGCAACTAATGAAAAACTGTTTTTT CASRRDRTLIATNEKLFF
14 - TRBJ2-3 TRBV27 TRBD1 TGTGCCAGCAGACGACAGGGGGGGGCAGATACGCAGTATTTT CASRRQGGADTQYF
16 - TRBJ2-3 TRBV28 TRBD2 TGTGCCAGCAGTGCCCACCTAGCGGGGCTCATAGATACGCAGTATTTT CASSAHLAGLIDTQYF
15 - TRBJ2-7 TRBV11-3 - TGTGCCAGCAGCTTAGCCAGGGAAGTCTTGTACGAGCAGTACTTC CASSLAREVLYEQYF
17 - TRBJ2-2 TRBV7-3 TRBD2 TGTGCCAGCAGCCGCACGACTAGCGGGAGAAACACCGGGGAGCTGTTTTTT CASSRTTSGRNTGELFF
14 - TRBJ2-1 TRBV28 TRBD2 TGTGCCAGCCGGACTAGATTGGAGGGCAATGAGCAGTTCTTC CASRTRLEGNEQFF
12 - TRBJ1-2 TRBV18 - TGTGCCAGCTCATGGGGGCTCTCGGGCTACACCTTC CASSWGLSGYTF
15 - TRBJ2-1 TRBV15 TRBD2 TGTGCCACCAGCGGAGACGGGGGGGCCTACAATGAGCAGTTCTTC CATSGDGGAYNEQFF
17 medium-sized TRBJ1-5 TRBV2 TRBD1 TGTGCCAGCAGTGAGGGACAGACCCATCGAAGCAATCAGCCCCAGCATTTT CASSEGQTHRSNQPQHF
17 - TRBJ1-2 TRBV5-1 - TGCGCCAGCAGCTTGGGGGCAGCCAATAGAGCTAACTATGGCTACACCTTC CASSLGAANRANYGYTF
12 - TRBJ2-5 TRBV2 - TGTGCCAGCAGTTTGGGCCCAGAGACCCAGTACTTC CASSLGPETQYF
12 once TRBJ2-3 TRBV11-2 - TGTGCCAGCAGCTCTTTCACAGATACGCAGTATTTT CASSSFTDTQYF
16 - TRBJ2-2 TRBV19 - TGTGCCAGTAGTAGGGGCCGATCCCTTTTCACCGGGGAGCTGTTTTTT CASSRGRSLFTGELFF
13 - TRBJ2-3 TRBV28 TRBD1 TGTGCCAGCAGTTCCGCGGACAGGGATACGCAGTATTTT CASSSADRDTQYF
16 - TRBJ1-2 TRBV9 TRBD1 TGTGCCAGCAGCCAACGTCCCGGGACAGGGGGCGGAGGCTACACCTTC CASSQRPGTGGGGYTF
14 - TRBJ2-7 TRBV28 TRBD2 TGTGCCAGCAACTTAGCGGGGGCCTCCTACGAGCAGTACTTC CASNLAGASYEQYF
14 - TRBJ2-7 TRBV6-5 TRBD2 TGTGCCAGCAGTCGGACTAGCGCGTTTAACGAGCAGTACTTC CASSRTSAFNEQYF
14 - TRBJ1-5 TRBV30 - TGTGCCTGGAGTAGGTATTCCGAGGATCAGCCCCAGCATTTT CAWSRYSEDQPQHF
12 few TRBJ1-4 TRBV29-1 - TGCAGCGTTGAAGGCAGGGATGAAAAACTGTTTTTT CSVEGRDEKLFF
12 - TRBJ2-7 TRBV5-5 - TGTGCCAGCAGCTCCACAGGGCGCGAGCAGTACTTC CASSSTGREQYF